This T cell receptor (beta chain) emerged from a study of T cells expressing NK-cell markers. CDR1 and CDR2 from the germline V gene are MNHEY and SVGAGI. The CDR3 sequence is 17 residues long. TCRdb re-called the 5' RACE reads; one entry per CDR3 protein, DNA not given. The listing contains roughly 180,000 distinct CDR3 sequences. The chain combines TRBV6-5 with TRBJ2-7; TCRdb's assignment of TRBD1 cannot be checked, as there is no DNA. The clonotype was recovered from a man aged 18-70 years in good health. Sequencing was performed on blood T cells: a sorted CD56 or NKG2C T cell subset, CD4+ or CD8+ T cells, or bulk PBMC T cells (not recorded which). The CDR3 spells CASSYSYSGTASFQQYF.